Below are 18 T cell receptor beta chains sequenced from a single sample in a study of T cell responses to AZD1222 COVID-19 vaccine (dated by TCRdb to the early 2020s). The protocol used for the library was the immunoSEQ multiplex PCR assay. Sourced from immuneACCESS, this table was stored by TCRdb with only in-frame sequences that have V and J called. A share of the clones is absent; for the studies checked, an unresolved V gene accounts for under half, and the remainder has no known explanation. Here the sample has under 150,000 clones; approximately 92% occur a single time. Together, the top ten hold about 1.9% of the sample. The time point label for this specimen denotes: about 28 days (+/-7) after the second vaccine dose. Sample: peripheral blood, taken 28 days after the second AZD1222 dose. Receptors originate from an adult who received the AZD1222 COVID-19 vaccine.

The rearrangement joins TRBV6-5 to TRBJ2-7, with 7 bases matching TRBD1. This CDR3 spans 15 amino acids. The germline V gene encodes CDR1 MNHEY and CDR2 SVGAGI. V shed 4 bases, J shed 2 bases, and the junction held 8 bases outside the gene matches. The CDR3 reads CASSSLTGTPYEQYF. CDR3 bases: TGTGCCAGCAGTTCACTGACAGGGACCCCCTACGAGCAGTACTTC.

The rearrangement links TRBV2 to TRBJ1-2; D is ambiguous. The CDR3 covers 13 residues. Germline V lookup: CDR1 SNHLY, CDR2 FYNNEI. Trimming left V 7 bases short and J 4 bases short, with 13 bases between. The CDR3 is CASMDGDAYGYTF. DNA for the CDR3: TGTGCCAGCATGGATGGGGATGCCTATGGCTACACCTTC.

The rearrangement joins TRBV4-3 to TRBJ1-1; D unclear. The germline V gene encodes CDR1 LGHNA and CDR2 YSLEER. Trimming stripped 4 bases from V and 4 bases from J, with 13 bases between. The CDR3 spans 14 residues. The CDR3 DNA reads TGCGCCAGCAGCCGAGACTTGAGACGCACTGAAGCTTTCTTT. Amino acids: CASSRDLRRTEAFF.

The rearrangement links TRBV2 to TRBJ2-7, with TRBD2 matching over 13 bases. The CDR3 runs to 15 residues. V trimming: 6 bases; J trimming: 3 bases; junction bases outside the gene matches: 5. Germline values: CDR1 SNHLY, CDR2 FYNNEI. The CDR3 DNA follows: TGTGCCAGCAGGGGGACTAGCGGGGCCTACTACGAGCAGTACTTC. Translation: CASRGTSGAYYEQYF.

This rearrangement joins TRBV29-1 to TRBJ1-6; 11 nucleotides line up with TRBD1. This CDR3 contains 13 residues. Germline CDR1 and CDR2: SQVTM and ANQGSEA. V dropped 6 bases and J dropped 10; count of bases not matched to a gene: 5. CDR3 DNA sequence: TGCAGCGTCATGGACAGGGGGCAATCACCCCTCCACTTT. Its translation is CSVMDRGQSPLHF.

This chain links TRBV4-3 with TRBJ2-1; the match to TRBD2 covers 9 bases. In germline, CDR1 is LGHNA, CDR2 YSLEER. The J segment lost 7 bases and the V segment lost 0 bases, leaving 10 bases of the junction unmatched. The CDR3 consists of 17 residues. The CDR3 is CASSQDGGTSRGNEQFF. The CDR3, as DNA: TGCGCCAGCAGCCAAGATGGGGGGACTAGCAGGGGGAATGAGCAGTTCTTC.

The chain employs TRBV19 and TRBJ1-5, with D uncertain. Germline loops: CDR1 LNHDA, CDR2 SQIVND (reference sequence). The CDR3 totals 14 residues. V lost 10 bases to trimming and J lost 0 bases, with 13 bases between them. The DNA for the CDR3 is TGTGCCACCGAAAAGGTGTATAGCAATCAGCCCCAGCATTTT. It codes for CATEKVYSNQPQHF.

This clone was counted between two and nine times. This chain connects TRBV30 to TRBJ1-5, with D possibly matching TRBD1 (5 bases). This CDR3 is built from 13 residues. Germline V lookup: CDR1 GTSNPN, CDR2 SVGIG (reference sequence). With 3 bases removed from V and 4 bases from J, the gap between germline ends came to 10 bases. The CDR3 loop is CAWRAGRNQPQHF. The CDR3 nucleotides read TGTGCCTGGAGAGCAGGGCGGAATCAGCCCCAGCATTTT.

V usage is TRBV19 and J usage is TRBJ2-2, with a possible D match to TRBD1 (6 bases). Trimming pared 7 bases from V and 3 bases from J, leaving 15 bases between. From germline, CDR1 is LNHDA and CDR2 SQIVND (reference sequence). CDR3 size: 15 residues. The CDR3 region is CASNLQGPDTGELFF. CDR3 nucleotides: TGTGCCAGTAACCTACAGGGTCCGGACACCGGGGAGCTGTTTTTT.

V is TRBV5-1 and J is TRBJ2-5; 8 bases are a match to TRBD1. The CDR3 has 16 residues. Germline CDR1 is SGHRS and CDR2 is YFSETQ. Trimming at V came to 5 bases and at J to 1 base, leaving 10 bases not matched to a gene. CDR3 loop: CASREAGGPVQETQYF. In DNA, the CDR3 is TGCGCCAGCAGGGAGGCAGGGGGCCCCGTCCAAGAGACCCAGTACTTC. The full variable domain, rest sourced from reference TRBV5-1 and TRBJ2-5, is KAGVTQTPRYLIKTRGQQVTLSCSPISGHRSVSWYQQTPGQGLQFLFEYFSETQRNKGNFPGRFSGRQFSNSRSEMNVSTLELGDSALYLCASREAGGPVQETQYFGPGTRLLVL.

The genes are TRBV3-1 (or the pseudogene TRBV3-2) and TRBJ2-5; D is uncertain. V was cut by 3 bases and J by 4 bases, with 12 bases left in between. This CDR3 is 14 amino acids long. CDR1 and CDR2 from the germline V gene are LGHDT and YNNKEL (reference sequence). The CDR3 protein is CASSQSAAAETQYF. The CDR3 DNA reads as TGTGCCAGCAGCCAGTCGGCGGCGGCAGAGACCCAGTACTTC.

The chain uses TRBV28 and TRBJ2-3; TRBD2 matches 7 bases. Germline V gene lookup returns CDR1 MDHEN and CDR2 SYDVKM. The CDR3 consists of 15 residues. The V segment lost 6 bases and the J segment 5 bases; nucleotides outside the gene matches: 11. The CDR3 DNA reads TGTGCCAGCAGCCCGGTGTTAACGGGGGGAGATACGCAGTATTTT. This sequence encodes CASSPVLTGGDTQYF.

A single count supports this clone. The chain uses TRBV9 and TRBJ2-4, with D perhaps TRBD1 or TRBD2 (7 bases each). Trimming cost V 0 bases and J 6 bases, with 13 bases left between them. The CDR3 is 15 residues long. CDR1 and CDR2 (germline): SGDLS, YYNGEE. CDR3 nucleotide sequence: TGTGCCAGCAGCGTAGCTGGGAGGGACAGAAACATTCAGTACTTC. Translated: CASSVAGRDRNIQYF.

In the case of this clone: The identical CDR3 is also encoded by other nucleotide sequences in the sample. The J gene is TRBJ1-5, the V gene TRBV19; D perhaps matches TRBD1 (5 bases). V was shortened by 6 bases and J by 1 base, with 13 bases between the two germline ends. The length of the CDR3 is 15 residues. Germline V CDR1 and CDR2: LNHDA, SQIVND (reference sequence). For the CDR3, the DNA is TGTGCCAGTAGCACCACAGGTGGAAGCAATCAGCCCCAGCATTTT. Protein product: CASSTTGGSNQPQHF.

The chain combines TRBV10-3 with TRBJ2-3; 10 nucleotides line up with TRBD2. The junction had 10 bases not matched to a gene; V was cut back by 4 bases and J by 0 bases. This CDR3 comprises 18 residues. Germline lookup yields CDR1 ENHRY and CDR2 SYGVKD. The CDR3 region has the DNA TGTGCCATCAGTGCGGGGCTTACTAGCGGGGCTAGCACAGATACGCAGTATTTT. The encoded protein is CAISAGLTSGASTDTQYF.

The chain uses TRBV30 and TRBJ1-1; TRBD1 aligns across 7 bases. CDR1 and CDR2 from the germline V gene are GTSNPN and SVGIG (reference sequence). V dropped 3 bases and J dropped 2; count of bases not matched to a gene: 9. This CDR3 is built from 15 residues. DNA of the CDR3: TGTGCCTGGAGAAAGCTGACAGGGCTTAACACTGAAGCTTTCTTT. It codes for CAWRKLTGLNTEAFF. Variable domain in full (rest from reference TRBV30 and TRBJ1-1): SQTIHQWPATLVQPVGSPLSLECTVEGTSNPNLYWYRQAAGRGLQLLFYSVGIGQISSEVPQNLSASRPQDRQFILSSKKLLLSDSGFYLCAWRKLTGLNTEAFFGQGTRLTVV.

The chain carries TRBV7-8 and TRBJ2-7, with D perhaps assigned TRBD1 or TRBD2 (5 bases each). Germline V gives CDR1 SGHVS, CDR2 FQNEAQ. Trimming removed 2 bases from V and 2 bases from J, with 13 bases in between. The CDR3 is 15 amino acids. The CDR3 DNA follows: TGTGCCAGCAGCTTACAATTCCAGGGAGCCTACGAGCAGTACGTC. Protein product: CASSLQFQGAYEQYV.

The V and J genes are TRBV11-3 and TRBJ1-6; D is perhaps TRBD1 (5 bases). V lost 5 bases, J lost 8 bases, and 22 bases lay in between. Germline loops: CDR1 SGHNT, CDR2 YENEEA. This CDR3 region has 17 residues. The CDR3 DNA is TGTGCCAGCAGCCCCCACCCTTGGGGCAGGGCAGATTCACCCCTCCACTTT. This gives the protein CASSPHPWGRADSPLHF.